Sequencing of this T cell receptor beta chain was carried out in a study of human T cells and chemical hapten exposure. This clonotype showed up many times. The CDR3 is 15 amino acids. Germline loops: CDR1 MDHEN, CDR2 SYDVKM. J was trimmed by 10 bases and V by 2 bases; bases with no gene match: 11. TCRdb itself ran the RACE reads through MiXCR, one entry per CDR3 protein. The table records roughly 38,000 distinct CDR3 sequences, 7.6% of them present only once. Specified time point: pre-sensitization, week 0. The treatment here: therapeutic diphenylcyclopropenone sensitization with weekly scalp DPC. Here the sequenced sample was whole blood, taken in connection with sensitization to the hapten diphenylcyclopropenone (DPC). The J gene is TRBJ2-1, the V gene TRBV28; 7 bases match TRBD2. This receptor was obtained from a woman between 45 and 60 years old with alopecia areata. Some clones in this sample may be carry-over from other donors' samples. The CDR3 coding sequence is TGTGCCAGCAGTTTACCCTGGACTAGTTCTCGAGAGCAGTTCTTC. The encoded protein is CASSLPWTSSREQFF.